This T cell receptor (beta chain) originates from a study of Graves' ophthalmopathy and Graves' hyperthyroidism. Regarding the study as a whole: Blood shared most expanded thyroid clonotypes above 0.001 frequency.

This clonotype was seen many times. Antigen specificity is unknown. Germline V gene data show CDR1 as MNHEY and CDR2 as SVGEGT. The CDR3 runs to 16 residues. V lost 0 bases and J 12 bases, leaving 24 bases between the germline ends. It was from 8.5 to 10 ml of fresh peripheral blood that the PBMCs came. RNA transcripts were the template, and TCR beta CDR3 regions were amplified from them. RT-PCR was first run with HTBI primers, then multiplex PCR in a second round. TCRdb reprocessed the multiplex PCR reads via MiXCR and lists one record per CDR3 protein. The sample carries about 370,000 distinct CDR3 sequences, about a sixth recorded once.

Material: peripheral blood. The receptor's source is an adult woman with stable Graves' hyperthyroidism. This chain links TRBV6-2 or TRBV6-3 with TRBJ2-7, with no clear D. The CDR3 loop reads CASSYSTRSTVKASYF. The CDR3 DNA reads as TGTGCCAGCAGTTACTCGACCCGATCGACGGTCAAGGCGTCGTACTTC.